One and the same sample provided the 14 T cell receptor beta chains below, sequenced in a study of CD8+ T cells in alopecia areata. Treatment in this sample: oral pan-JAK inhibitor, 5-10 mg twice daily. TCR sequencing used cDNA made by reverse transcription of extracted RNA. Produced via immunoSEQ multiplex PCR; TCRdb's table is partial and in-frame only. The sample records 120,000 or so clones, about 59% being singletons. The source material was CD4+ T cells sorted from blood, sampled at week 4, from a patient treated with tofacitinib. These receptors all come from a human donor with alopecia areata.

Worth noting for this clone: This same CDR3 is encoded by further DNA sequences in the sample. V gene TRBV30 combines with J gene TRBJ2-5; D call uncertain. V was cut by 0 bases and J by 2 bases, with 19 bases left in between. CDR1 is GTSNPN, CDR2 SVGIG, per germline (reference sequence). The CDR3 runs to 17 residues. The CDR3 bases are TGTGCCTGGAGTGTTCCTCCCTATGGGGTTGGGCAAGAGACCCAGTACTTC. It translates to CAWSVPPYGVGQETQYF.

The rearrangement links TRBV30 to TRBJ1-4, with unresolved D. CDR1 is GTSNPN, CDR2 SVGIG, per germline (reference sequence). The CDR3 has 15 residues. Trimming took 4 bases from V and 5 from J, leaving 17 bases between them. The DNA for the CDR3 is TGTGCCTGGACTCGGGGAGCTCCTCTAAATGAAAAACTGTTTTTT. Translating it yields CAWTRGAPLNEKLFF.

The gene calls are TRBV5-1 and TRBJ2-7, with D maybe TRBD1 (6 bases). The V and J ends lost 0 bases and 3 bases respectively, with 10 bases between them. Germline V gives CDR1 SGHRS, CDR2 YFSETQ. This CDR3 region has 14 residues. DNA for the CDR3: TGCGCCAGCAGCTTGGGCGACAGGATCTACGAGCAGTACTTC. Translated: CASSLGDRIYEQYF. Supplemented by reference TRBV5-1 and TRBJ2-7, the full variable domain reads KAGVTQTPRYLIKTRGQQVTLSCSPISGHRSVSWYQQTPGQGLQFLFEYFSETQRNKGNFPGRFSGRQFSNSRSEMNVSTLELGDSALYLCASSLGDRIYEQYFGPGTRLTVT.

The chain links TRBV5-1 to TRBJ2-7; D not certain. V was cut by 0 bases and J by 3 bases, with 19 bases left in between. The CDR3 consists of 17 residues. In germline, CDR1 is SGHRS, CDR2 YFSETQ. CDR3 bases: TGCGCCAGCAGCTTGGTACCAAGAAGCCGTGGGGACTACGAGCAGTACTTC. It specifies CASSLVPRSRGDYEQYF.

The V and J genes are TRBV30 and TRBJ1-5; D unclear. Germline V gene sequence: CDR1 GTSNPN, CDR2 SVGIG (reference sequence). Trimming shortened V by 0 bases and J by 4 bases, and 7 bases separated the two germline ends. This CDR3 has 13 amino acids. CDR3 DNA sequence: TGTGCCTGGAGTGTAAGTCTTAATCAGCCCCAGCATTTT. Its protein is CAWSVSLNQPQHF.

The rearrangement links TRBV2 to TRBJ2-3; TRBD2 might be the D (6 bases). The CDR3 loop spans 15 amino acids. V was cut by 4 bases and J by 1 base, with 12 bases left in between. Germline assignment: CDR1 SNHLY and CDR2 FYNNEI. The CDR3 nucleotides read TGTGCCAGCAGTGCGGCTAGCGTAGGCACAGATACGCAGTATTTT. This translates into CASSAASVGTDTQYF.

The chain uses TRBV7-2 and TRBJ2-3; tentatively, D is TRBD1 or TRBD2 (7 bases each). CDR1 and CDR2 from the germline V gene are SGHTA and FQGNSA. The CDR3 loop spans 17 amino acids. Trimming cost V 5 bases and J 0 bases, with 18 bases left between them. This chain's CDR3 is CASSTGATSFSTDTQYF. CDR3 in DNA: TGTGCCAGCAGCACAGGGGCGACTAGCTTTAGCACAGATACGCAGTATTTT.

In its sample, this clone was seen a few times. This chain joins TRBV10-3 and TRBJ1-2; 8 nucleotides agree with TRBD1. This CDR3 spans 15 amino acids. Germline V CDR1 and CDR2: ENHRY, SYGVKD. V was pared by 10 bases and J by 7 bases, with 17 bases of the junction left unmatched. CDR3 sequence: CASWGEDREVRGYTF. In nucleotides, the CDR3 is TGTGCCAGCTGGGGGGAGGACAGGGAAGTACGTGGCTACACCTTC.

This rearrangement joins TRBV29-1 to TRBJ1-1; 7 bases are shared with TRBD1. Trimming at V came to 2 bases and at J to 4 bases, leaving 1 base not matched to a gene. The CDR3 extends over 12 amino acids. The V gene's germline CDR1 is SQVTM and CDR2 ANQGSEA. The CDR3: CSVESGGTEAFF. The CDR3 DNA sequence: TGCAGCGTTGAATCAGGGGGCACTGAAGCTTTCTTT.

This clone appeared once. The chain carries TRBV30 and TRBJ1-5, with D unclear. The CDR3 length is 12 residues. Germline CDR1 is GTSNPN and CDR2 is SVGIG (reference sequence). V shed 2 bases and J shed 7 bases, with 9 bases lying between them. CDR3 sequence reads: CAWSSGGQPQHF. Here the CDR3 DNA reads TGTGCCTGGAGTTCTGGTGGGCAGCCCCAGCATTTT.

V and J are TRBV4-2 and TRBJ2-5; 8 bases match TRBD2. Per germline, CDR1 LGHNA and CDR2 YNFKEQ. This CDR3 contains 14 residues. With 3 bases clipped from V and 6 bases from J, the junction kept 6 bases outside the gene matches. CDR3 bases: TGTGCCAGCAGCCATCGTAGCGGGGTTCAGACCCAGTACTTC. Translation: CASSHRSGVQTQYF.

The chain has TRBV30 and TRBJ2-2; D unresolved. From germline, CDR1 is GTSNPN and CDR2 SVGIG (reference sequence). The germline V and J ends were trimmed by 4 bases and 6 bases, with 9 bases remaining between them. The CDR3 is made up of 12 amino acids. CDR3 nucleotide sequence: TGTGCCTGGATTCATGTATCCGGGGAGCTGTTTTTT. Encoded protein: CAWIHVSGELFF. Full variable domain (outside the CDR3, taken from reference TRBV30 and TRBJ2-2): SQTIHQWPATLVQPVGSPLSLECTVEGTSNPNLYWYRQAAGRGLQLLFYSVGIGQISSEVPQNLSASRPQDRQFILSSKKLLLSDSGFYLCAWIHVSGELFFGEGSRLTVL.

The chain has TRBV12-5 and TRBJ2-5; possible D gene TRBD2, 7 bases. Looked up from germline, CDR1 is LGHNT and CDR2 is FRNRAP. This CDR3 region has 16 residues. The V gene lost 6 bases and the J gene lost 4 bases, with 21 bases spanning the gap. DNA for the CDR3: TGTGCTAGTGGACCACCAAACAGGGAGGGCGGAGAGACCCAGTACTTC. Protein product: CASGPPNREGGETQYF.

The CDR3 bases are TGTGCCAGCAGCTTCGGCGCTTCTCTCTACGAGCAGTACTTC. This gives the protein CASSFGASLYEQYF. The V call is TRBV5-6, the J call TRBJ2-7; D is uncertain. V lost 2 bases, J lost 3 bases, and 12 bases lay in between. Germline V lookup: CDR1 SGHDT, CDR2 YYEEEE. This CDR3 comprises 14 residues. The entire variable domain, with the rest obtained from reference TRBV5-6 and TRBJ2-7, is as follows: DAGVTQSPTHLIKTRGQQVTLRCSPKSGHDTVSWYQQALGQGPQFIFQYYEEEERQRGNFPDRFSGHQFPNYSSELNVNALLLGDSALYLCASSFGASLYEQYFGPGTRLTVT.